This T cell receptor (beta chain) stems from a study of blood T cell repertoires in COVID-19. Across the study: Samples representing acute and convalescent COVID-19 were sourced from the United States, Italy and Spain.

Method: immunoSEQ multiplex PCR; TCRdb's copy keeps in-frame clones and lacks some. The table records 100,000 to 120,000 clones, 72% of them present only once. The clonotype comes from a woman aged 60-75 years with acute or convalescent COVID-19. The sequenced sample consisted of peripheral blood.

As DNA, the CDR3 is TGTGCCAGCACACGCATCGGAGGGCCGAATAGCACAGATACGCAGTATTTT. Translating it yields CASTRIGGPNSTDTQYF. The V gene is TRBV18, the J gene TRBJ2-3, with D maybe TRBD2 (6 bases). The CDR3 has 17 residues. Germline V CDR1 and CDR2: KGHSH, LQKENI. Trimming stripped 8 bases from V and 0 bases from J, with 21 bases between.